This TCR beta chain emerged from a study of CD8+ T cells in alopecia areata. About the research overall: Among treated patients, oral tofacitinib was administered at 5 to 10 mg twice daily.

The CDR3 sequence is 14 residues long. V trimming: 7 bases; J trimming: 0 bases; junction bases outside the gene matches: 6. Per the germline V gene, CDR1 is SQVTM and CDR2 is ANQGSEA. Study-level points and caveats: Sharing of TCR sequences between patients (possibly for HLA-related reasons) was less clear than in mice.

A note on this clone: The antigen remains undetermined.

After isolation, RNA underwent reverse transcription to generate cDNA as the sequencing template. Here immunoSEQ multiplex PCR was the method, and the copy in TCRdb shows in-frame clones only, minus some. The sample contains about 98,000 clones, about 45% of which appear only once. The investigators collected lesional scalp punch biopsies and peripheral blood from alopecia areata patients. The V gene is TRBV29-1, the J gene TRBJ2-3; 8 bases are shared with TRBD1. Input material: CD4+ T cells sorted from blood. The receptor comes from a human donor with alopecia areata. CDR3: CSAPDRASTDTQYF. CDR3 nucleotide sequence: TGCAGCGCACCGGACAGGGCTAGCACAGATACGCAGTATTTT.